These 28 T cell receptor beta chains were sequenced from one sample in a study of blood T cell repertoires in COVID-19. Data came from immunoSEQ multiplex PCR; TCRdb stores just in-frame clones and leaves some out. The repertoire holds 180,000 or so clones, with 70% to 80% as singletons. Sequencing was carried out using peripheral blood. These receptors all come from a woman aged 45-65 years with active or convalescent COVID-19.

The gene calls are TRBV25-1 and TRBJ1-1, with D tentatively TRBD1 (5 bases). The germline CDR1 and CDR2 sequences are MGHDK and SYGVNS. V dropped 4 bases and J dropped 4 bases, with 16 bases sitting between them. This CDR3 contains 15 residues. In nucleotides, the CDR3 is TGTGCCAGCAGTGCAAGTAGGGGCGCCGGCACTGAAGCTTTCTTT. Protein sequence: CASSASRGAGTEAFF.

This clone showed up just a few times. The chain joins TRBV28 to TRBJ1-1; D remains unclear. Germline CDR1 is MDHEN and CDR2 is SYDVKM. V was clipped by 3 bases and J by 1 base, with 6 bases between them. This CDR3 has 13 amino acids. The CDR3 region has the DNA TGTGCCAGCAGTTTTTCCAGGAACACTGAAGCTTTCTTT. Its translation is CASSFSRNTEAFF.

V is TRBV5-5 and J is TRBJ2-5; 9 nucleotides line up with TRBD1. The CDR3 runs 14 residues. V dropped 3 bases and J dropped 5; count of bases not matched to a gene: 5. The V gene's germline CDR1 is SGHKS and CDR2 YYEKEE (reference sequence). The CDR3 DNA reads TGTGCCAGCAGCTCACAGGGGGCGAAGGAGACCCAGTACTTC. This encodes CASSSQGAKETQYF.

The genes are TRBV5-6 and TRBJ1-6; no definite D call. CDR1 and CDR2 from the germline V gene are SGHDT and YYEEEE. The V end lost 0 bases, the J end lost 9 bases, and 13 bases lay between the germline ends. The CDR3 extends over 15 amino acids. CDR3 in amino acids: CASSLDGASFSPLHF. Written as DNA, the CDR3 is TGTGCCAGCAGCTTGGATGGTGCCAGTTTTTCACCCCTCCACTTT.

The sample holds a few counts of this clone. In DNA form, the CDR3 reads TGTGCCAGCAGCTACCTGGAGGCGGGGGTCTACGAGCAGTACTTC. It translates to CASSYLEAGVYEQYF. The J gene is TRBJ2-7, the V gene TRBV7-2; the match to TRBD2 covers 7 bases. The CDR3 totals 15 residues. Germline V gene sequence: CDR1 SGHTA, CDR2 FQGNSA. V was clipped by 4 bases and J by 3 bases; unmatched bases: 9.

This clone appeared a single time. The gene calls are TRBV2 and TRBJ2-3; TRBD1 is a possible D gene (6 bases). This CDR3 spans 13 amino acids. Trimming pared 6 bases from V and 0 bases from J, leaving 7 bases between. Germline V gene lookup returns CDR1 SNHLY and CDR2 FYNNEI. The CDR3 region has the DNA TGTGCCAGCAGGAGGGGGAGCACAGATACGCAGTATTTT. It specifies CASRRGSTDTQYF.

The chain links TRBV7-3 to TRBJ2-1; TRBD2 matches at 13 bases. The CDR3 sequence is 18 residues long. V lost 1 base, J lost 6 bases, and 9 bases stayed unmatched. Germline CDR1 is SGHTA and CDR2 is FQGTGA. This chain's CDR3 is CASSLMGPGTSGTNEQFF. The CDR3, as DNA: TGTGCCAGCAGCTTAATGGGCCCCGGGACTAGCGGGACCAATGAGCAGTTCTTC.

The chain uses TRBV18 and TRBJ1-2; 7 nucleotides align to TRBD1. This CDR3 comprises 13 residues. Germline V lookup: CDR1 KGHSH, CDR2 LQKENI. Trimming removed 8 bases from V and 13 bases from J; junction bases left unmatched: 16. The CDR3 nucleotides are TGTGCCAGCAGCCGGGACAGCACTATGGAGGGCACCTTC. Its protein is CASSRDSTMEGTF.

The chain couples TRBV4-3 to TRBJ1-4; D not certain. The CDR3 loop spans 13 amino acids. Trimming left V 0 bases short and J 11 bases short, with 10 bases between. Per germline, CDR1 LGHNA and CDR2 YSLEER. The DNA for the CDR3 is TGCGCCAGCAGCCAAGATCCGGGTTGGAAACTGTTTTTT. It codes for CASSQDPGWKLFF.

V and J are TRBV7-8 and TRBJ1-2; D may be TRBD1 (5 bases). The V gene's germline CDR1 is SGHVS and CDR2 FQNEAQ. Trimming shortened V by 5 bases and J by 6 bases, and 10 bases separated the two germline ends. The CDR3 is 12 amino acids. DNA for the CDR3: TGTGCCAGCAGCCAACAGGTAGATGGCTACACCTTC. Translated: CASSQQVDGYTF. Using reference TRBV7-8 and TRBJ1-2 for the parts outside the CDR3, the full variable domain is GAGVSQSPRYKVAKRGQDVALRCDPISGHVSLFWYQQALGQGPEFLTYFQNEAQLDKSGLPSDRFFAERPEGSVSTLKIQRTQQEDSAVYLCASSQQVDGYTFGSGTRLTVV.

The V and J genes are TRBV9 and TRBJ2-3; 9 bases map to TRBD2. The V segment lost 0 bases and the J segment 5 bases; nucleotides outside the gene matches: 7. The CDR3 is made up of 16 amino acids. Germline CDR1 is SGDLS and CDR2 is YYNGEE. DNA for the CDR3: TGTGCCAGCAGCGTAGGAGCGGGGGGTATGGTAGATACGCAGTATTTT. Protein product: CASSVGAGGMVDTQYF.

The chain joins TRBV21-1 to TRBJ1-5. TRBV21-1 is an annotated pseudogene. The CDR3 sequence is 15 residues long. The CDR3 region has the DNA TGTGCCAGCAGCAATAGCGTCTTATACTATCAGCCCCAGCATTTT. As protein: CASSNSVLYYQPQHF.

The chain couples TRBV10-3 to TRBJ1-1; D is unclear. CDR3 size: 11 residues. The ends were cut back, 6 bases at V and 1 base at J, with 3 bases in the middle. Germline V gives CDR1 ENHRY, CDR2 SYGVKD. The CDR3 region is CAISQNTEAFF. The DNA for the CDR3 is TGTGCCATCAGCCAGAACACTGAAGCTTTCTTT.

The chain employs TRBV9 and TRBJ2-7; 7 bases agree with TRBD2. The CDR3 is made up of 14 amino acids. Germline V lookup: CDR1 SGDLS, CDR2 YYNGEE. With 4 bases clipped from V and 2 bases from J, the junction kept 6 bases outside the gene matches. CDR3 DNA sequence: TGTGCCAGCAGCTCCGGACTAGAGGCCTACGAGCAGTACTTC. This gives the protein CASSSGLEAYEQYF.

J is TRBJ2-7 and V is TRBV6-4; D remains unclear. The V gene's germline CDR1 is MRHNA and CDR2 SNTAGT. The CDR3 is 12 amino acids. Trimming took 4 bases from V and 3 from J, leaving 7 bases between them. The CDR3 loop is CASSAWSYEQYF. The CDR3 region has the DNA TGTGCCAGCAGTGCCTGGAGCTACGAGCAGTACTTC.

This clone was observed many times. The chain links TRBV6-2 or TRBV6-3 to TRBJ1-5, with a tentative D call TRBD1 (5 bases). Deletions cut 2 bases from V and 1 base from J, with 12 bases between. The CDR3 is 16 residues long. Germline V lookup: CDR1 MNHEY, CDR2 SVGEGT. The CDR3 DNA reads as TGTGCCAGCAGTTACGGGGCAGGACCCAGCAATCAGCCCCAGCATTTT. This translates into CASSYGAGPSNQPQHF.

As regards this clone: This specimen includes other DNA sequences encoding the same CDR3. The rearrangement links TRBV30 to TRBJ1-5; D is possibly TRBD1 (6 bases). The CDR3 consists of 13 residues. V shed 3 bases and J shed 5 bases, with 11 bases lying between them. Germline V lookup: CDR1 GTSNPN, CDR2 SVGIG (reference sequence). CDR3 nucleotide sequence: TGTGCCTGGAGCCCACAGGGAGATCAGCCCCAGCATTTT. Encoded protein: CAWSPQGDQPQHF.

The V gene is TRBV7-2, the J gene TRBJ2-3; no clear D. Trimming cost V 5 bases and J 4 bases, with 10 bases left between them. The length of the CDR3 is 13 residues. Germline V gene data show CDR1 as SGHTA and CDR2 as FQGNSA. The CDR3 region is CASSPQRADTQYF. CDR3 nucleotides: TGTGCCAGCAGCCCCCAACGAGCAGATACGCAGTATTTT.

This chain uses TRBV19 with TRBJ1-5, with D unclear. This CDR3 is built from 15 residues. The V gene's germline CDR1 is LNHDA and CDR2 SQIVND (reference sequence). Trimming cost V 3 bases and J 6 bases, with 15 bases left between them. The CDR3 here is CASSMGPSYPQPQHF. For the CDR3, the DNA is TGTGCCAGTAGTATGGGCCCTTCATATCCTCAGCCCCAGCATTTT.

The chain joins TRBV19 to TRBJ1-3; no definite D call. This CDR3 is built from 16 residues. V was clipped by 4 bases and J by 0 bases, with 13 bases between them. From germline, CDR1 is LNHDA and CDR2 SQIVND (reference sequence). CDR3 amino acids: CASSTRRTNSGNTIYF. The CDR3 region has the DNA TGTGCCAGTAGTACCCGACGGACTAACTCTGGAAACACCATATATTTT.

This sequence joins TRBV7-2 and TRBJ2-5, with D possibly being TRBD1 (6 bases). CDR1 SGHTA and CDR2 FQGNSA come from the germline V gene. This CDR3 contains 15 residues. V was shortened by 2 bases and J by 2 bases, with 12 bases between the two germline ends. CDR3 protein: CASSLFGQTQETQYF. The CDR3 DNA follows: TGTGCCAGCAGCTTATTCGGACAGACACAAGAGACCCAGTACTTC. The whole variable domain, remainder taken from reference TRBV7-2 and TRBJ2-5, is GAGVSQSPSNKVTEKGKDVELRCDPISGHTALYWYRQSLGQGLEFLIYFQGNSAPDKSGLPSDRFSAERTGGSVSTLTIQRTQQEDSAVYLCASSLFGQTQETQYFGPGTRLLVL.

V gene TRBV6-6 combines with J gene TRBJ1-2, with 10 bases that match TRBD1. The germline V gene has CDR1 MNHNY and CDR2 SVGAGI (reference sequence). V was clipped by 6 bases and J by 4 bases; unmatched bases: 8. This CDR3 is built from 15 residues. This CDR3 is CASRRPGQGSYGYTF. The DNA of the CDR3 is TGTGCCAGCAGGAGACCGGGACAGGGGAGCTATGGCTACACCTTC.

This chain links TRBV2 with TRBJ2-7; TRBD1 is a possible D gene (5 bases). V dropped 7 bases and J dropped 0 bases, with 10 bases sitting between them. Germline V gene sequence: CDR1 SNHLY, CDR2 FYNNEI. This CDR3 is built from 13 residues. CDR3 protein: CASKGLSSYEQYF. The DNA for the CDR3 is TGTGCCAGCAAGGGGCTTAGCTCCTACGAGCAGTACTTC.

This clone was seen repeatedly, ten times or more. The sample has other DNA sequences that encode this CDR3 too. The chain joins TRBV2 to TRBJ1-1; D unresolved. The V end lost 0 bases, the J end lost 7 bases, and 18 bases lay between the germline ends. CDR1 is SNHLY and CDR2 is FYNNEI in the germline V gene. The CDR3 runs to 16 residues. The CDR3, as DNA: TGTGCCAGCAGTGAAGCGCTTCGGAGAGGGCGTGGTGAAGCTTTCTTT. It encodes CASSEALRRGRGEAFF. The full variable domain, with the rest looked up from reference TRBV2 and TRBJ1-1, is EPEVTQTPSHQVTQMGQEVILRCVPISNHLYFYWYRQILGQKVEFLVSFYNNEISEKSEIFDDQFSVERPDGSNFTLKIRSTKLEDSAMYFCASSEALRRGRGEAFFGQGTRLTVV.

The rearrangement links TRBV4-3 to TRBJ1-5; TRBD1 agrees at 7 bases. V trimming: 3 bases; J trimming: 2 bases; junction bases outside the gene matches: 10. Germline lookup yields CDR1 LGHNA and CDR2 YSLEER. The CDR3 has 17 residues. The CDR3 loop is CASSHPDREERNQPQHF. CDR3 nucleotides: TGCGCCAGCAGCCACCCCGACAGGGAAGAGCGCAATCAGCCCCAGCATTTT.

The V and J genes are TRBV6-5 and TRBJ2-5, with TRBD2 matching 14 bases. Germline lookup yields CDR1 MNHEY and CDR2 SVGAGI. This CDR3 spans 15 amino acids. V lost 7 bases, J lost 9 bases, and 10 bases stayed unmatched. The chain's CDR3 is CASNLGLAGGGAQYF. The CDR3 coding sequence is TGTGCCAGCAACTTAGGACTAGCGGGGGGCGGGGCCCAGTACTTC.

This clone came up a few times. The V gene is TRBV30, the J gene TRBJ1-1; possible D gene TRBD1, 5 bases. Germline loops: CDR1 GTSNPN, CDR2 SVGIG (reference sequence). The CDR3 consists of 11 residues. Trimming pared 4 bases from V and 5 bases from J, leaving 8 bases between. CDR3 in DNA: TGTGCCTGGAACTCAGGGACTGAAGCTTTCTTT. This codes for CAWNSGTEAFF.

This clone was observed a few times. As DNA, the CDR3 is TGCGCCAGCAGTGAGTATACTAGACGCACAGATACGCAGTATTTT. Translation: CASSEYTRRTDTQYF. The chain carries TRBV10-2 and TRBJ2-3; tentative D call: TRBD2 (5 bases). V gave up 1 base and J gave up 1 base, with 9 bases separating them. CDR3 length: 15 amino acids. Germline CDR1 is WSHSY and CDR2 is SAAADI.